The source of this T cell receptor (beta chain) is a study of regulatory T cells in long-lasting Graves disease (dated by TCRdb to the early 2020s). Background on the whole study: To count as having persistent Graves' disease, a patient had to have received antithyroid drug treatment for over 5 years with TSH receptor autoantibodies remaining persistently positive. Patients with persistent Graves' disease were compared with patients with newly diagnosed Graves' disease using TCR sequencing and RNA sequencing of peripheral blood. The study took place in China and was registered as a clinical trial. TCR sequencing covered around 13 persistent and around 20 newly diagnosed Graves' disease patients, around 35 samples in total. In the clinical cohort, patients with persistent Graves' disease had used antithyroid drugs for an average of around ten years.

Study-level results and caveats: Lower TCR Shannon entropy and fewer highly expanded clones were observed in persistent Graves' disease patients than in newly diagnosed patients, which suggested clonal expansion. The study examined only peripheral blood because the primary lesion, thyroid tissue, could not be accessed. TRBV28, TRBJ1-2 and TRBJ2-5 were preferentially used in persistent disease, while TRBV20-1 and TRBJ2-1 were favored in newly diagnosed disease. Sequencing and analysis were restricted to the TCR beta chain. The authors acknowledged the small sample size as a limitation that may reduce accuracy. Patients with persistent disease shared more public clonotypes (over 2,500) than newly diagnosed patients did (more than 900).

Library construction relied on multiplex PCR. The instrument was an Illumina HiSeq 4000. To build TCR beta libraries, CDR3 regions were amplified by Arm-PCR using iRepertoire HTBI primers. Gel purification was performed on PCR products prior to sequencing. The original pipeline was this. Gene usage analysis of CDR3 amino acid clonotypes relied on the roughly 58 TRBV and 15 or so TRBJ segments identified across samples. COPE and FqMerger were used to merge the filtered high-quality paired reads into contigs. BLAST was used to align contigs to the IMGT TRBV, TRBD and TRBJ reference genes, and CDR3 was defined following IMGT. Clonotypes above 0.1% frequency were classified as highly expanded clones. Repertoire diversity was measured by Shannon entropy, and V-J evenness by the Gini coefficient. A clonotype found in more than one individual was treated as public. The public reads were run again by TCRdb, first through fastp at Q25 and then through MiXCR, and only productive beta chains were kept. Each entry merges the rows of one CDR3 protein and shows their most common DNA and genes. The V and J calls and clone size are TCRdb's, not the authors'. The sample table holds roughly 700,000 distinct CDR3 sequences, of which about 30% were seen once. The ten most abundant clones make up 35% to 55% of the sample.

The CDR3 contains 16 residues, cysteine and phenylalanine counted. CDR3 DNA only is kept here, 48 bases in frame from base 1. V is pruned by 2 bases and J by 3 bases, leaving 7 bases of the junction without a gene match. CDR1 and CDR2 are drawn from the germline V gene (reference sequence): SGHAT, FQDESV. The label giving this sample's time point can be read as: persistent/refractory GD, antithyroid drugs over 5 years with positive TRAb. RNA was extracted from PBMCs in TRIzol for both TCR sequencing and RNA sequencing. The diagnosis of Graves' disease was made according to American Thyroid Association guidelines. Recruitment of patients was carried out at an endocrinology department in Xi'an, China. Each patient gave 9 to 10 milliliters of peripheral blood, collected in an EDTA anticoagulant tube. Ficoll Paque Plus density gradient separation was used to isolate PBMCs, and no additional T cell sorting was done. An Agilent 2100 Bioanalyzer and agarose gel were used to assess RNA quality, and a NanoDrop 2000 was used to measure RNA concentration.

This clonotype came up a few times. Its antigen remains undetermined. Per-base qualities were not stored, and no clone one base away is much larger. Material: peripheral blood mononuclear cells (PBMCs), obtained when the disease was refractory, from a patient treated with antithyroid drugs. The sequence was collected from a female donor with Graves disease. The chain is encoded by TRBV11-1 joined to TRBJ2-7, with 10 middle bases fitting TRBD1. The CDR3 region has the sequence CASSLHGTGVNYEQYF. The DNA is as follows: TGTGCCAGCAGCTTACACGGGACAGGGGTGAACTACGAGCAGTACTTC.